The next 15 T cell receptor beta chains were all read from a single sample in a study of T cells in Graves' hyperthyroidism and ophthalmopathy. Amplified TCR beta CDR3 regions came from RNA transcripts. HTBI primers drove first-round RT-PCR of the TCR CDR3. TCRdb independently ran MiXCR on the multiplex PCR reads; one entry per CDR3 protein. Seen here are 200,000 to 250,000 distinct CDR3 sequences, about a sixth observed once, and the top ten hold 25% to 30%. Material: blood. All receptors come from a woman younger than 30 with Graves' ophthalmopathy.

This clonotype came up a few times. V usage is TRBV4-1 and J usage is TRBJ2-5, with TRBD2 matching over 9 bases. This CDR3 has 14 amino acids. V dropped 6 bases and J dropped 7; count of bases not matched to a gene: 9. CDR1 is MGHRA, CDR2 YSYEKL, per germline. CDR3 in amino acids: CASSSGGPLGTQYF. The CDR3 DNA reads TGCGCCAGCAGTAGCGGGGGCCCTTTAGGGACCCAGTACTTC.

Many counts were recorded for this clonotype. The J gene is TRBJ2-3, the V gene TRBV10-1; D perhaps matches TRBD2 (5 bases). CDR3 length equals 17 residues. The ends were cut back, 2 bases at V and 0 bases at J, with 15 bases in the middle. The germline CDR1 and CDR2 sequences are WNHNN and SYGVQD (reference sequence). CDR3 residues: CASSEDLSGVSTDTQYF. DNA of the CDR3: TGCGCCAGCAGTGAGGACTTAAGCGGAGTTAGCACAGATACGCAGTATTTT.

This clonotype was seen at least ten times. The rearrangement joins TRBV29-1 to TRBJ2-7, with a tentative D call TRBD1 (6 bases). The germline gives CDR1 SQVTM, CDR2 ANQGSEA. Trimming stripped 8 bases from V and 5 bases from J, with 13 bases between. There are 11 residues in the CDR3. In nucleotides, the CDR3 is TGCAGCATGGGACATAACGACGAGCAGTACTTC. Translating gives CSMGHNDEQYF.

Concerning this clonotype itself: A much larger clone sits a single nucleotide away, making a read error possible. The chain employs TRBV9 and TRBJ2-1; the D gene is possibly TRBD2 (5 bases). From germline, CDR1 is SGDLS and CDR2 YYNGEE. The CDR3 has 15 residues. V gave up 0 bases and J gave up 2 bases, with 9 bases separating them. CDR3 coding DNA: TGTGCCAGCAGCGTAGCGGGAATCACCTACAATGAGCAGTTCTTC. Protein sequence: CASSVAGITYNEQFF.

This clonotype has ten or more counts. V usage is TRBV29-1 and J usage is TRBJ1-3; D unresolved. The CDR3 contains 12 residues. Germline V gives CDR1 SQVTM, CDR2 ANQGSEA. Trimming took off 5 bases at V and 4 bases at J, with 9 bases between the two ends. CDR3 DNA: TGCAGCGTTAGGGATGCGGGAAACACCATATATTTT. This gives the protein CSVRDAGNTIYF.

This clonotype was detected only a few times. A much larger clone lies a single base off, so this may be a read error. The gene calls are TRBV10-2 and TRBJ2-7; D unresolved. Germline CDR1 WSHSY, CDR2 SAAADI. This CDR3 has 14 amino acids. V was clipped by 5 bases and J by 2 bases, with 13 bases between them. DNA of the CDR3: TGCGCCAGCAGTTTTGCTAGGTCGGCCTACGAGCAGTACTTC. Translation: CASSFARSAYEQYF.

This clonotype was recorded at least ten times. This rearrangement joins TRBV20-1 to TRBJ1-1; no reliable D call. There are 12 residues in the CDR3. The germline V and J ends were trimmed by 6 bases and 5 bases, with 13 bases remaining between them. The V gene's germline CDR1 is DFQATT and CDR2 SNEGSKA (reference sequence). CDR3 residues: CSARGRRTEAFF. DNA for the CDR3: TGCAGTGCCCGCGGCAGGCGGACTGAAGCTTTCTTT.

The DNA of the CDR3 is TGTGCCAGCGGGTGGGACAGGGAGGCCAGGCCAGGGGAGCTGTTTTTT. It is translated as CASGWDREARPGELFF. V is TRBV2 and J is TRBJ2-2; 9 nucleotides agree with TRBD1. There are 16 residues in the CDR3. J was trimmed by 8 bases and V by 8 bases; bases with no gene match: 15. Germline-derived CDR1 and CDR2 are SNHLY and FYNNEI.

There are many counts of this clonotype. The genes are TRBV2 and TRBJ2-2; 10 bases fit TRBD2. The CDR3 covers 17 residues. From germline, CDR1 is SNHLY and CDR2 FYNNEI. The J segment lost 1 base and the V segment lost 6 bases, leaving 8 bases of the junction unmatched. This CDR3 is CASSSQAGGLNTGELFF. Here the CDR3 DNA reads TGTGCCAGCAGCTCCCAAGCGGGGGGGCTGAACACCGGGGAGCTGTTTTTT. The complete variable domain, with remaining parts taken from reference TRBV2 and TRBJ2-2, reads EPEVTQTPSHQVTQMGQEVILRCVPISNHLYFYWYRQILGQKVEFLVSFYNNEISEKSEIFDDQFSVERPDGSNFTLKIRSTKLEDSAMYFCASSSQAGGLNTGELFFGEGSRLTVL.

The table lists this clonotype with many counts. The rearrangement uses TRBV20-1 and TRBJ1-2, with 9 nucleotides matching TRBD1. Germline CDR1 is DFQATT and CDR2 is SNEGSKA (reference sequence). This CDR3 spans 15 amino acids. With 6 bases clipped from V and 1 base from J, the junction kept 9 bases outside the gene matches. The CDR3 loop is CSAAGGTGHNYGYTF. The CDR3 DNA sequence: TGCAGTGCCGCGGGCGGGACAGGGCATAACTATGGCTACACCTTC.

This clonotype was recorded many times. The V and J genes are TRBV28 and TRBJ1-2; 8 bases map to TRBD1. Germline CDR1 MDHEN, CDR2 SYDVKM. V lost 7 bases to trimming and J lost 5 bases; unmatched junction nucleotides: 9. The CDR3 totals 14 residues. CDR3 DNA: TGTGCCAGCAATCTTCCAGGGGGCAAGTATGGCTACACCTTC. Its protein product is CASNLPGGKYGYTF.

This clonotype was counted ten times or more. This sequence joins TRBV7-2 and TRBJ2-2, with TRBD2 matching over 9 bases. From germline, CDR1 is SGHTA and CDR2 FQGNSA. V was clipped by 5 bases and J by 5 bases; unmatched bases: 6. The CDR3 has 15 amino acids. The chain's CDR3 is CASSQGTSSTGELFF. The CDR3 DNA reads as TGTGCCAGCAGCCAGGGGACTAGCAGTACCGGGGAGCTGTTTTTT.

This clonotype was seen many times. The J gene is TRBJ2-7, the V gene TRBV27; TRBD1 agrees at 10 bases. The germline CDR1 and CDR2 sequences are MNHEY and SMNVEV (reference sequence). V was clipped by 5 bases and J by 5 bases; unmatched bases: 9. The CDR3 has 15 residues. CDR3 amino acids: CASSISTGGAHEQYF. The CDR3 region has the DNA TGTGCCAGCAGTATTTCGACAGGGGGCGCGCACGAGCAGTACTTC.

This clonotype was detected ten times or more. The chain carries TRBV6-2 or TRBV6-3 and TRBJ1-3; D unresolved. This CDR3 contains 14 residues. Per germline, CDR1 MNHEY and CDR2 SVGEGT. Deletions cut 2 bases from V and 3 bases from J, with 8 bases between. The CDR3 bases are TGTGCCAGCAGTTACGCTTCAGATGGAAACACCATATATTTT. It yields the protein CASSYASDGNTIYF.

This chain uses TRBV20-1 with TRBJ1-5; 9 nucleotides agree with TRBD1. The CDR3 is made up of 14 amino acids. The germline V gene encodes CDR1 DFQATT and CDR2 SNEGSKA (reference sequence). The V and J ends lost 2 bases and 4 bases, in that order; junction bases with no gene match: 3. CDR3 nucleotide sequence: TGCAGTGCTAGAAGCGGACAGGGGAATCAGCCCCAGCATTTT. As protein: CSARSGQGNQPQHF.